This T cell receptor (beta chain) was identified in a study of blood T cells in healthy people across ages. Trimming cost V 5 bases and J 4 bases; bases outside gene matches: 11. This CDR3 is 16 amino acids long. Per germline, CDR1 DFQATT and CDR2 SNEGSKA (reference sequence). Alongside a J-beta primer mix, a sample-barcoded 5' primer served in a second PCR lasting about 7 to 11 cycles. A 12-random-nucleotide template-switch adaptor tagged each cDNA molecule. TCRdb processed the 5' RACE reads anew with MiXCR; each CDR3 protein has one entry. The sample lists 650,000 to 800,000 distinct CDR3 sequences, under 45% seen once, with about 21% in the top ten. Study outcomes and limitations: Age showed a roughly linear inverse relationship with TCR beta diversity per million T cells. Diversity figures derived from one million T cells were judged to underestimate the true value.

Comments on this clonotype: Its antigen is currently unknown.

In each sample, at least 6.5 million PBMCs were isolated. This TCR derives from a man aged 55 to 69 in good health. The chain carries TRBV20-1 and TRBJ1-2, with TRBD1 matching 12 bases. Specimen: blood. For the CDR3, the DNA is TGCAGTGCTGATACCGGGACAGGGGGCTTCGGCTATGGCTACACCTTC. Translated: CSADTGTGGFGYGYTF.